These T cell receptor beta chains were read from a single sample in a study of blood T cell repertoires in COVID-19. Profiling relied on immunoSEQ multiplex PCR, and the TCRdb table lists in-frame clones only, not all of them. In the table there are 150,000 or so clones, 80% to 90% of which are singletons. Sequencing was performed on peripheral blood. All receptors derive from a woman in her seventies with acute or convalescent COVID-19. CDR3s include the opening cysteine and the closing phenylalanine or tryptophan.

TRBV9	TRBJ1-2	CASSAGTATFYYGYTF
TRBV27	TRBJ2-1	CASSRLALPYNEQFF
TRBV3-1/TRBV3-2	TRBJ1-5	CASSHGTTNQPQHF
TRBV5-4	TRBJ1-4	CASSSGGAKLFF
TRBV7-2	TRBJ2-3	CASSVNPADTQYF
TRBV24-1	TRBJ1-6	CATSDLHRGNSPLHF
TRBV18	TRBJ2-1	CASSFGTSGAYNEQFF
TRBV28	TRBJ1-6	CASSLPGRGNSPLHF
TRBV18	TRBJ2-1	CASSPGPRTGVYEQFF
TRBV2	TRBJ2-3	CASSAERMADTQYF
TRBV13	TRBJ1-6	CASSLMRGLGSPLHF
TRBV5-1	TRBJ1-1	CASSLSGQLNTEAFF
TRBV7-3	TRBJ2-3	CASSSSTGAQYF
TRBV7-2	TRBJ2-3	CASSLRFGAQGGTDTQYF
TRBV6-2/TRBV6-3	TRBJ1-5	CASSYGGERGQPQHF
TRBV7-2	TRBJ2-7	CATRNARGNEQYF
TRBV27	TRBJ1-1	CASRGAHLTTEAFF
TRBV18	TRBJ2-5	CASSPSSEETQYF
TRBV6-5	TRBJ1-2	CASSYSKGQGLRRYTF
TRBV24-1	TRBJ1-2	CATSDQGRRYGYTF
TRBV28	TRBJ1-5	CASSWDSTSNQPQHF
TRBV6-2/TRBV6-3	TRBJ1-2	CASSRTGNYGYTF